One sample yielded the 3 T cell receptor beta chains listed below, sequenced in a study of regulatory T cells in long-lasting Graves disease. Combining iRepertoire HTBI primers with Arm-PCR of CDR3 regions, the authors built TCR beta libraries. TCRdb called the multiplex PCR reads again in MiXCR, with one record for every CDR3 protein. The repertoire holds hundreds of thousands of distinct CDR3 sequences, with roughly 20% as singletons. Time point described: persistent/refractory GD, antithyroid drugs over 5 years with positive TRAb. Researchers made the TCR library from RNA that was extracted from PBMCs. This specimen was peripheral blood mononuclear cells (PBMCs), taken when the disease was refractory, from a patient treated with antithyroid drugs. Every receptor here comes from a female donor with Graves disease.

This clonotype was detected ten times or more. The genes are TRBV28 and TRBJ2-3; D might be TRBD2 (5 bases). The CDR3 contains 10 residues. Germline lookup yields CDR1 MDHEN and CDR2 SYDVKM. The V and J ends lost 8 bases and 6 bases respectively, with 6 bases between them. The CDR3 DNA sequence: TGTGCCAGCGGGGAGGATACGCAGTATTTT. This translates into CASGEDTQYF.

This clonotype was counted a few times. A read error may account for a junction end that differs from germline. The chain joins TRBV6-5 to TRBJ1-1, with a weak D call TRBD1 (5 bases). CDR1 MNHEY and CDR2 SVGAGI come from the germline V gene. This CDR3 contains 15 residues. The CDR3 region has the DNA TGTGCCAGCAGTCACTCGGACAAGTTGAACACTGAAGCTTTCTTT. It encodes CASSHSDKLNTEAFF.

There are many counts of this clonotype. This chain links TRBV12-3 or TRBV12-4 with TRBJ1-5; no reliable D call. The V gene lost 7 bases and the J gene lost 0 bases, with 16 bases spanning the gap. The CDR3 is made up of 16 amino acids. CDR3 protein: CASNLARQFSNQPQHF. CDR3 coding DNA: TGTGCCAGCAATTTGGCCCGACAATTTAGCAATCAGCCCCAGCATTTT.